This T cell receptor beta chain was sequenced for a study of blood T cells in healthy people across ages. Study context: The template switching approach captured approximately one barcoded beta molecule for every two T cells. Overall study results and limits: In long-lived donors, naive CD4+ cell counts and diversity exceeded those of aged donors.

Trimming removed 9 bases from V and 1 base from J; junction bases left unmatched: 5. Germline-derived CDR1 and CDR2 are ENHRY and SYGVKD. The CDR3 loop spans 13 amino acids. The table lists this clonotype with a few counts. The target antigen is unknown. Using a J-beta primer mix together with a sample-barcoded 5' primer, a second PCR was run for roughly 6 to 12 cycles. One entry per CDR3 protein, called by TCRdb with MiXCR from the 5' RACE reads. The table has hundreds of thousands of distinct CDR3 sequences, roughly 32% seen once. The sequence derives from a woman older than 75 in good health. The chain is built from TRBV10-3 and TRBJ1-1; 7 bases match TRBD1. The sequencing input was blood. The CDR3 protein is CAMGDSSNTEAFF. Written as DNA, the CDR3 is TGTGCCATGGGGGACAGTTCGAACACTGAAGCTTTCTTT.